The present entry profiles one T cell receptor (beta chain) with its context. This sample was taken from a study of cytotoxic CD8 clonotypes in ibrutinib-treated CLL. The overall study: Timing of response sample collection was a median about twelve months after treatment start, with a range of 6 to 36. A mean of about 250,000 productive templates and approximately 90,000 productive rearrangements was obtained per sample.

The germline V gene encodes CDR1 LNHNV and CDR2 YYDKDF (reference sequence). V lost 5 bases, J lost 0 bases, and 14 bases lay in between. This CDR3 is 15 amino acids long. Using immunoSEQ multiplex PCR, the repertoire was profiled, and TCRdb retains in-frame clones only, with some absent. This sample carries about 140,000 clones, more than 70% of them seen once, and the ten largest clones take around 7.6%. Sequencing used PBMCs, obtained after 36 months of ibrutinib treatment. The rearrangement links TRBV15 to TRBJ2-7; no clear D. This receptor was taken from a human donor with chronic lymphocytic leukemia. The CDR3 loop is CATSLDWTSSYEQYF. In nucleotides, the CDR3 is TGTGCCACCAGCTTAGACTGGACGAGCTCCTACGAGCAGTACTTC.